The 2 T cell receptor beta chains given below trace back to one sample, sequenced in a study of T cells in localized non-small cell lung cancer. The table came from immunoSEQ multiplex PCR; TCRdb's copy has only in-frame clones and leaves some out. Found here are roughly 35,000 clones, 93% of them singletons; the top ten hold 7.9%. This specimen was peripheral blood, taken before any cancer treatment. These receptor sequences come from a female donor of 60 years or more with stage I lung adenocarcinoma.

This chain links TRBV7-9 with TRBJ1-5; D is ambiguous. The V end was cut by 1 base, the J end by 2 bases, with 9 bases between. Per germline, CDR1 SEHNR and CDR2 FQNEAQ (reference sequence). CDR3 size: 15 residues. CDR3 amino acids: CASSLGAGGNQPQHF. In DNA, the CDR3 is TGTGCCAGCAGCTTAGGAGCCGGCGGCAATCAGCCCCAGCATTTT. Full variable domain (remainder filled in from reference TRBV7-9 and TRBJ1-5): DTGVSQNPRHKITKRGQNVTFRCDPISEHNRLYWYRQTLGQGPEFLTYFQNEAQLEKSRLLSDRFSAERPKGSFSTLEIQRTEQGDSAMYLCASSLGAGGNQPQHFGDGTRLSIL.

The chain is built from TRBV5-5 and TRBJ1-3; D gene unclear. CDR3 size: 13 residues. V gave up 1 base and J gave up 0 bases, with 2 bases separating them. The germline V gene has CDR1 SGHKS and CDR2 YYEKEE (reference sequence). CDR3 loop: CASSLPSGNTIYF. DNA for the CDR3: TGTGCCAGCAGCTTGCCCTCTGGAAACACCATATATTTT.